These 8 T cell receptor beta chains came from one sample sequenced in a study of post-analysis software for immune sequencing data. The study's findings and limits: Five or six TRBV segments, TRBV5-6, TRBV5-1 and TRBV20-1 among them, were found more frequent in patients than controls.

Antigens for these TCRs are unknown. Every TCR beta cDNA library bore unique molecular identifiers. Via MiXCR, TCRdb re-called the PCR reads, giving one row per CDR3 protein. The data contain around 400,000 distinct CDR3 sequences, about 39% of them singletons. Sequencing used blood. Receptor source: a girl between 2 and 10 years old with multiple sclerosis.

The chain's CDR3 is CASSSILPGPKPKETQYF. The CDR3 nucleotides read TGTGCCAGCAGCTCAATCCTTCCGGGACCGAAGCCGAAAGAGACCCAGTACTTC. This chain connects TRBV7-9 to TRBJ2-5, with D tentatively TRBD1 or TRBD2 (5 bases each). This CDR3 is built from 18 residues. V was pared by 4 bases and J by 3 bases, with 24 bases between. Germline CDR1 SEHNR, CDR2 FQNEAQ (reference sequence). The full variable domain, in which reference TRBV7-9 and TRBJ2-5 provide the parts outside the CDR3, is DTGVSQNPRHKITKRGQNVTFRCDPISEHNRLYWYRQTLGQGPEFLTYFQNEAQLEKSRLLSDRFSAERPKGSFSTLEIQRTEQGDSAMYLCASSSILPGPKPKETQYFGPGTRLLVL.

This clonotype was detected only a few times. This chain joins TRBV7-3 and TRBJ1-1; tentatively, D is TRBD1 (5 bases). There are 13 residues in the CDR3. From germline, CDR1 is SGHTA and CDR2 FQGTGA. V lost 4 bases to trimming and J lost 3 bases, with 9 bases between them. CDR3 amino acids: CASSYDRYTEAFF. In nucleotides, the CDR3 is TGTGCCAGCAGCTATGACAGATACACTGAAGCTTTCTTT. The complete variable domain, with remaining parts taken from reference TRBV7-3 and TRBJ1-1, reads GAGVSQTPSNKVTEKGKYVELRCDPISGHTALYWYRQSLGQGPEFLIYFQGTGAADDSGLPNDRFFAVRPEGSVSTLKIQRTERGDSAVYLCASSYDRYTEAFFGQGTRLTVV.

Judged by abundance, this clonotype is medium-sized (0.01 to 0.1%). This sequence joins TRBV14 and TRBJ2-3; D call uncertain. The length of the CDR3 is 16 residues. V was shortened by 1 base and J by 2 bases, with 13 bases between the two germline ends. CDR1 and CDR2 (germline): SGHDN, FVKESK. CDR3 residues: CASSQGDPTPTDTQYF. CDR3 nucleotides: TGTGCCAGCAGCCAAGGAGACCCAACTCCCACAGATACGCAGTATTTT.

J is TRBJ2-5 and V is TRBV3-1; 7 bases are a match to TRBD2. In germline, CDR1 is LGHDT, CDR2 YNNKEL (reference sequence). The CDR3 loop spans 15 amino acids. V shed 1 base and J 2 bases; nucleotides not matched to a gene: 4. The CDR3 region is CASSQVVGGQETQYF. Here the CDR3 DNA reads TGTGCCAGCAGCCAAGTTGTGGGGGGGCAAGAGACCCAGTACTTC.

The chain has TRBV4-2 and TRBJ1-4; D perhaps matches TRBD1 (6 bases). This CDR3 comprises 16 residues. The germline V and J ends were trimmed by 3 bases and 1 base, with 12 bases remaining between them. Germline CDR1 is LGHNA and CDR2 is YNFKEQ. CDR3 amino acids: CASSHMWGQTNEKLFF. Here the CDR3 DNA reads TGTGCCAGCAGCCATATGTGGGGACAAACTAATGAAAAACTGTTTTTT.

The chain employs TRBV3-1 and TRBJ1-2, with D unresolved. The CDR3 consists of 14 residues. V lost 4 bases, J lost 8 bases, and 17 bases lay in between. From germline, CDR1 is LGHDT and CDR2 YNNKEL (reference sequence). The CDR3 loop is CASSPSGRSWGYTF. In DNA, the CDR3 is TGTGCCAGCAGCCCCTCGGGCAGGTCCTGGGGCTACACCTTC. Complete variable domain (other parts from reference TRBV3-1 and TRBJ1-2): DTAVSQTPKYLVTQMGNDKSIKCEQNLGHDTMYWYKQDSKKFLKIMFSYNNKELIINETVPNRFSPKSPDKAHLNLHINSLELGDSAVYFCASSPSGRSWGYTFGSGTRLTVV.

This clonotype was observed a handful of times. V gene TRBV28 combines with J gene TRBJ2-7; TRBD1 aligns across 7 bases. J was trimmed by 2 bases and V by 4 bases; bases with no gene match: 2. The CDR3 is made up of 13 amino acids. From germline, CDR1 is MDHEN and CDR2 SYDVKM. The CDR3 DNA is TGTGCCAGCAGTTGGGACAGTGCCTACGAGCAGTACTTC. The encoded protein is CASSWDSAYEQYF. Full variable domain (missing parts from reference TRBV28 and TRBJ2-7): DVKVTQSSRYLVKRTGEKVFLECVQDMDHENMFWYRQDPGLGLRLIYFSYDVKMKEKGDIPEGYSVSREKKERFSLILESASTNQTSMYLCASSWDSAYEQYFGPGTRLTVT.

This clonotype was found a few times. At one end, the junction sequence differs from germline, possibly due to a read error. The gene calls are TRBV29-1 and TRBJ1-2; possibly TRBD1 for D (5 bases). This CDR3 is built from 14 residues. Germline V gives CDR1 SQVTM, CDR2 ANQGSEA. The CDR3 protein is CGVEATGRLLGYTF. The CDR3, as DNA: TGCGGCGTTGAAGCCACGGGGCGTTTACTTGGCTACACCTTC.